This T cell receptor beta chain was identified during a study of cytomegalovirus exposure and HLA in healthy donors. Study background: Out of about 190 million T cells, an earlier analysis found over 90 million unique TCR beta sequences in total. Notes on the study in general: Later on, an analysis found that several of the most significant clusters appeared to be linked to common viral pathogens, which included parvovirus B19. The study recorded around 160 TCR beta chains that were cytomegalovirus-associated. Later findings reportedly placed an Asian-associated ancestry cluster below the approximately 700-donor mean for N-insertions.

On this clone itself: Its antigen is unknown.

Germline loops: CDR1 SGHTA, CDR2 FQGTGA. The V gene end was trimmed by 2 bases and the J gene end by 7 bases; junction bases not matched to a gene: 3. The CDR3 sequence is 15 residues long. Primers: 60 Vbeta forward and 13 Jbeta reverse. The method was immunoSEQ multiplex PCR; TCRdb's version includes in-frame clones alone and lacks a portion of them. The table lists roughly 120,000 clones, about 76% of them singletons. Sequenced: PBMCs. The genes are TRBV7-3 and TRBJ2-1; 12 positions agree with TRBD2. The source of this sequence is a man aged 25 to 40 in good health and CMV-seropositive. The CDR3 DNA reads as TGTGCCAGCAGCTTAGGGCTAGCGGGGGGGAATGAGCAGTTCTTC. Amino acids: CASSLGLAGGNEQFF.